These 20 T cell receptor beta chains were all obtained from the same sample, sequenced in a study of control samples from healthy donors and cancer patients. Method: immunoSEQ multiplex PCR; TCRdb's copy keeps in-frame clones and lacks some. Of 100,000 to 150,000 clones in the sample, around 90% are singletons; the top ten hold roughly 2.5%. The sequenced material came from blood. These receptors all stem from a man aged 40-49 years in good health.

The V gene is TRBV30, the J gene TRBJ1-4; maybe TRBD1 (6 bases). Trimming removed 7 bases at V and 7 bases at J, with 16 bases between. There are 13 residues in the CDR3. Germline CDR1 is GTSNPN and CDR2 is SVGIG (reference sequence). The CDR3 is CALKQGVGEKLFF. The DNA for the CDR3 is TGTGCCTTAAAACAGGGAGTTGGTGAAAAACTGTTTTTT.

The chain's CDR3 is CASSLEADMELFF. The CDR3 DNA reads TGTGCCAGCAGCTTAGAGGCCGACATGGAGCTGTTTTTT. J is TRBJ2-2 and V is TRBV7-9; D not resolved. V was trimmed by 1 base and J by 10 bases, leaving 10 bases between them. The CDR3 covers 13 residues. CDR1 is SEHNR and CDR2 is FQNEAQ in the germline V gene (reference sequence).

This clone was seen a few times. The chain has TRBV3-1 (or the pseudogene TRBV3-2) and TRBJ2-7; 9 bases are a match to TRBD2. J lost 3 bases, V lost 1 base, and 13 bases had no gene match. CDR1 is LGHDT, CDR2 YNNKEL, per germline (reference sequence). CDR3 size: 18 residues. CDR3 protein: CASSQVTSKTSGFYEQYF. DNA for the CDR3: TGTGCCAGCAGCCAAGTTACCTCAAAGACTAGCGGTTTCTACGAGCAGTACTTC.

Here the CDR3 DNA reads TGTGCCAGCAGCGTAGTTTACACCGGGGAGCTGTTTTTT. It codes for CASSVVYTGELFF. The J gene is TRBJ2-2, the V gene TRBV9; no reliable D call. V shed 0 bases and J shed 3 bases, with 3 bases lying between them. This CDR3 has 13 amino acids. Germline CDR1 is SGDLS and CDR2 is YYNGEE.

This clone was recorded only once. This rearrangement joins TRBV6-5 to TRBJ1-1; no firm D call. V gave up 3 bases and J gave up 4 bases, with 12 bases separating them. Per the germline V gene, CDR1 is MNHEY and CDR2 is SVGAGI. The CDR3 totals 14 residues. The CDR3 DNA is TGTGCCAGCAGTTATCGGGCAGGACTCACTGAAGCTTTCTTT. Protein: CASSYRAGLTEAFF.

J is TRBJ1-4 and V is TRBV5-1, with D maybe TRBD1 (6 bases). Germline V gene lookup returns CDR1 SGHRS and CDR2 YFSETQ. The CDR3 sequence is 15 residues long. Trimming removed 0 bases at V and 4 bases at J, with 10 bases between. Here the CDR3 reads CASSLGQANNEKLFF. For the CDR3, the DNA is TGCGCCAGCAGCTTGGGACAGGCGAATAATGAAAAACTGTTTTTT.

The J gene is TRBJ2-1, the V gene TRBV7-9; D ambiguous. V lost 4 bases, J lost 6 bases, and 7 bases lay in between. This CDR3 comprises 12 residues. Germline assignment: CDR1 SEHNR and CDR2 FQNEAQ (reference sequence). CDR3 protein: CASSYMVNEQFF. The DNA for the CDR3 is TGTGCCAGCAGCTATATGGTCAATGAGCAGTTCTTC. Full variable domain (missing parts from reference TRBV7-9 and TRBJ2-1): DTGVSQNPRHKITKRGQNVTFRCDPISEHNRLYWYRQTLGQGPEFLTYFQNEAQLEKSRLLSDRFSAERPKGSFSTLEIQRTEQGDSAMYLCASSYMVNEQFFGPGTRLTVL.

The chain uses TRBV19 and TRBJ1-1, with no clear D. This CDR3 comprises 13 residues. Trimming stripped 3 bases from V and 6 bases from J, with 11 bases between. Germline lookup yields CDR1 LNHDA and CDR2 SQIVND (reference sequence). CDR3 region: CASSILGRAEAFF. The CDR3 bases are TGTGCCAGTAGTATCCTAGGGAGGGCTGAAGCTTTCTTT.

The V and J genes are TRBV28 and TRBJ1-5; D not certain. Between the trimmed V and J ends, which lost 1 base and 4 bases, there was a span of 5 bases. CDR1 is MDHEN and CDR2 is SYDVKM in the germline V gene. This CDR3 has 13 amino acids. CDR3 in DNA: TGTGCCAGCAGTTTATTGGGGAATCAGCCCCAGCATTTT. It specifies CASSLLGNQPQHF.

The chain joins TRBV5-1 to TRBJ1-2, with D possibly matching TRBD1 (5 bases). V dropped 2 bases and J dropped 5 bases, with 10 bases sitting between them. This CDR3 is 13 amino acids long. Germline CDR1 is SGHRS and CDR2 is YFSETQ. The CDR3 region has the DNA TGCGCCAGCAGCTTCAGAGGGGAGTATGGCTACACCTTC. Protein: CASSFRGEYGYTF. Together with reference TRBV5-1 and TRBJ1-2, the CDR3 gives the full variable domain: KAGVTQTPRYLIKTRGQQVTLSCSPISGHRSVSWYQQTPGQGLQFLFEYFSETQRNKGNFPGRFSGRQFSNSRSEMNVSTLELGDSALYLCASSFRGEYGYTFGSGTRLTVV.

The count of this clone is one. The chain is built from TRBV6-5 and TRBJ2-7; 7 bases are shared with TRBD1. The CDR3 sequence is 16 residues long. J lost 3 bases, V lost 4 bases, and 12 bases had no gene match. Germline V gene sequence: CDR1 MNHEY, CDR2 SVGAGI. The CDR3 loop is CASSFNDPQGSYEQYF. The CDR3 region has the DNA TGTGCCAGCAGTTTCAACGACCCACAGGGGAGCTACGAGCAGTACTTC.

The CDR3 region has the DNA TGTGCCAGCAGCCCAGGGACAGGGGAGCCCTATAATTCACCCCTCCACTTT. This gives the protein CASSPGTGEPYNSPLHF. The chain employs TRBV3-1 (or the pseudogene TRBV3-2) and TRBJ1-6; TRBD1 agrees at 10 bases. V shed 4 bases, J shed 2 bases, and the junction held 5 bases outside the gene matches. Germline-derived CDR1 and CDR2 are LGHDT and YNNKEL (reference sequence). The length of the CDR3 is 17 residues.

V and J are TRBV5-1 and TRBJ2-3; the D is unclear. The CDR3 length is 14 residues. Trimming cost V 5 bases and J 5 bases, with 15 bases left between them. Germline-derived CDR1 and CDR2 are SGHRS and YFSETQ. CDR3 amino acids: CASRALQTLDTQYF. The CDR3 DNA reads as TGCGCCAGCAGAGCCCTCCAGACGCTAGATACGCAGTATTTT.

The chain couples TRBV28 to TRBJ1-5; no clear D gene. Trimming took off 6 bases at V and 7 bases at J, with 13 bases between the two ends. The CDR3 covers 13 residues. The V gene's germline CDR1 is MDHEN and CDR2 SYDVKM. CDR3 nucleotides: TGTGCCAGCAGCCTGGCAGGCAGGCAGCCCCAGCATTTT. As protein: CASSLAGRQPQHF. Combining the CDR3 with reference TRBV28 and TRBJ1-5 gives the whole variable domain DVKVTQSSRYLVKRTGEKVFLECVQDMDHENMFWYRQDPGLGLRLIYFSYDVKMKEKGDIPEGYSVSREKKERFSLILESASTNQTSMYLCASSLAGRQPQHFGDGTRLSIL.

This chain uses TRBV3-1 (or the pseudogene TRBV3-2) with TRBJ2-1; TRBD1 matches 9 bases. Germline V gene lookup returns CDR1 LGHDT and CDR2 YNNKEL (reference sequence). J lost 7 bases, V lost 4 bases, and 5 bases had no gene match. The CDR3 runs to 14 residues. The CDR3 DNA reads as TGTGCCAGCAGCCCCAGGGACAGGGAGAATGAGCAGTTCTTC. This codes for CASSPRDRENEQFF.

The genes are TRBV7-9 and TRBJ2-3; tentatively, D is TRBD2 (5 bases). This CDR3 is built from 14 residues. V was shortened by 6 bases and J by 0 bases, with 10 bases between the two germline ends. CDR1 is SEHNR and CDR2 is FQNEAQ in the germline V gene (reference sequence). The CDR3 sequence is CASRSGTSTDTQYF. The CDR3 DNA is TGTGCCAGCAGGTCGGGAACAAGCACAGATACGCAGTATTTT.

This clone was seen once. J is TRBJ2-1 and V is TRBV12-5; D gene uncertain. Germline V lookup: CDR1 LGHNT, CDR2 FRNRAP. V lost 4 bases to trimming and J lost 2 bases, with 12 bases between them. CDR3 size: 15 residues. The CDR3 protein is CASGSPLFTYNEQFF. CDR3 DNA: TGTGCTAGTGGTTCCCCTTTATTCACCTACAATGAGCAGTTCTTC.

In its sample, this clone was seen once. V gene TRBV24-1 combines with J gene TRBJ1-4, with 7 bases matching TRBD1. This CDR3 region has 14 residues. V was pared by 9 bases and J by 4 bases, with 7 bases of the junction left unmatched. CDR1 and CDR2 from the germline V gene are KGHDR and SFDVKD. The CDR3 DNA follows: TGTGCCACCTGGCTTACAGGGGTTAATGAAAAACTGTTTTTT. This translates into CATWLTGVNEKLFF.

V and J are TRBV21-1 and TRBJ1-5. TRBV21-1 is a known pseudogene. The CDR3 is 16 amino acids. CDR3 nucleotide sequence: TGTGCCAGCAGCAAGACCCCGAAAAACAGCAATCAGCCCCAGCATTTT. Encoded protein: CASSKTPKNSNQPQHF.

The chain couples TRBV5-1 to TRBJ2-1, with 8 bases that match TRBD2. V shed 4 bases, J shed 8 bases, and the junction held 11 bases outside the gene matches. The CDR3 is made up of 15 amino acids. CDR1 SGHRS and CDR2 YFSETQ come from the germline V gene. CDR3 protein: CASSKQTSVFDEQFF. The CDR3 nucleotides are TGCGCCAGCAGCAAGCAGACTAGCGTCTTCGATGAGCAGTTCTTC.